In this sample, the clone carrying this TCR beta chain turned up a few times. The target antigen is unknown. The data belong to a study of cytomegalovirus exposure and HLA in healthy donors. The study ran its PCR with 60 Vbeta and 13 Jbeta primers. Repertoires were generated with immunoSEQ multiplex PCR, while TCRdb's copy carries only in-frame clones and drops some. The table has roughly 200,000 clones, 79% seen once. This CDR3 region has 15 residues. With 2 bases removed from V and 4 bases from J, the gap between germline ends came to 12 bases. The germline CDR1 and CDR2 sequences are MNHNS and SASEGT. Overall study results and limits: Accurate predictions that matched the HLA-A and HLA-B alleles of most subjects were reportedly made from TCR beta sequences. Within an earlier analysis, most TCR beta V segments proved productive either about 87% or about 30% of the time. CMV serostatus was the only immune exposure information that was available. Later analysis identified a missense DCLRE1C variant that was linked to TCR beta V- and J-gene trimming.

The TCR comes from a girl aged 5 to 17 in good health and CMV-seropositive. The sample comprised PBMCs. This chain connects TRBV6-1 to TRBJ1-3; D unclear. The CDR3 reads CASSEKWGVGNTIYF. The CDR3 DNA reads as TGTGCCAGCAGTGAAAAATGGGGAGTCGGAAACACCATATATTTT.